This T cell receptor beta chain was identified during a study of immune heterogeneity within non-small cell lung tumors. Overall study context: There was 1 tumor not otherwise specified, along with approximately 9 non-squamous carcinomas and 4 squamous cell carcinomas. Study outcomes and limitations: Patients largely differed in their high-frequency T-cell receptor beta clonotypes. Identical dominant CDR3 beta clonotypes were found recurring across a patient's tumor sites, along with site-unique high-frequency clones.

A multiplex PCR containing 32 V primers and 13 J primers was used to amplify TCR beta CDR3. TCRdb processed the multiplex PCR reads anew with MiXCR; each CDR3 protein has one entry. The data hold 1,500 to 2,000 distinct CDR3 sequences, with around 45% observed a single time. Germline V gene sequence: CDR1 PRHDT, CDR2 FYEKMQ (reference sequence). The CDR3 sequence is 14 residues long. The V gene lost 2 bases and the J gene lost 2 bases, with 10 bases spanning the gap. Regarding this clonotype: Antigen unknown.

Bulk tumor genomic DNA was the template, and each sample received 450 to 650 ng. Taken during surgery, several biopsies per primary tumor were spaced as far apart as possible within the tumor mass. Patients underwent curative surgery for untreated, newly diagnosed non-small cell lung cancer. Newly diagnosed patients with non-small cell lung cancer who were having surgery with curative intent served as donors. The TCR sequence derives from a man between 65 and 79 years old with non-small cell lung cancer. This rearrangement joins TRBV13 to TRBJ2-7, with D perhaps matching TRBD1 or TRBD2 (5 bases each). What was sequenced was lung tumor tissue. CDR3 amino acids: CASSLPGTAYEQYF. CDR3 sequence (DNA): TGTGCCAGCAGCTTACCAGGGACCGCCTACGAGCAGTACTTC.